This passage covers 5 T cell receptor beta chains from one sample sequenced in a study of blood T cell repertoires in COVID-19. Method: immunoSEQ multiplex PCR; TCRdb's copy keeps in-frame clones and lacks some. The sample lists some 330,000 clones, about 92% seen once, with under 20% in the top ten. Sequencing was performed on PBMCs or T cells enriched from blood (not recorded which). Receptors originate from a woman between 25 and 40 years old who had recovered from COVID-19.

This clone showed up just once. J is TRBJ2-3 and V is TRBV19; D unresolved. Germline-derived CDR1 and CDR2 are LNHDA and SQIVND (reference sequence). The ends were cut back, 1 base at V and 1 base at J, with 3 bases in the middle. There are 13 residues in the CDR3. In nucleotides, the CDR3 is TGTGCCAGTAGTATAGTAGGCACAGATACGCAGTATTTT. This translates into CASSIVGTDTQYF.

This sequence joins TRBV11-3 and TRBJ2-2; D is possibly TRBD2 (7 bases). Trimming took 5 bases from V and 3 from J, leaving 13 bases between them. The CDR3 is made up of 15 amino acids. Looked up from germline, CDR1 is SGHNT and CDR2 is YENEEA. The CDR3 DNA reads TGTGCCAGCAGCCCTACGGGGGGCTACACCGGGGAGCTGTTTTTT. Translation gives CASSPTGGYTGELFF.

The V and J genes are TRBV27 and TRBJ2-5; D possibly corresponds to TRBD1 (6 bases). The V end was cut by 4 bases, the J end by 9 bases, with 18 bases between. This CDR3 is 14 amino acids long. CDR1 is MNHEY, CDR2 SMNVEV, per germline (reference sequence). The CDR3 loop is CASSSPQGKEAQYF. The CDR3 DNA follows: TGTGCCAGCAGTTCACCCCAGGGGAAGGAGGCCCAGTACTTC.

This clone was observed a single time. V is TRBV19 and J is TRBJ2-5, with unresolved D. The CDR3 has 12 amino acids. Germline loops: CDR1 LNHDA, CDR2 SQIVND (reference sequence). Trimming took off 8 bases at V and 3 bases at J, with 10 bases between the two ends. The CDR3 DNA reads as TGTGCCAGTGCTTCTGCGGAAGAGACCCAGTACTTC. Translation gives CASASAEETQYF.

V and J are TRBV4-3 and TRBJ2-1, with D possibly matching TRBD1 (5 bases). This CDR3 comprises 15 residues. The V end was cut by 0 bases, the J end by 4 bases, with 10 bases between. Germline V gene sequence: CDR1 LGHNA, CDR2 YSLEER. DNA for the CDR3: TGCGCCAGCAGCCAAGATTGGGGCCGTTACAATGAGCAGTTCTTC. It translates to CASSQDWGRYNEQFF.